These 12 T cell receptor beta chains share one sample of origin, sequenced in a study of T-cell reconstitution after alpha-beta-depleted transplantation in children listed by TCRdb under 2016. The treatment or condition label on this specimen signifies: allogeneic hematopoietic cell transplantation with graft depleted of TCRalphabeta T cells and CD19 B cells. To prepare the library, PCR was applied. The reads were generated on an Illumina HiSeq 2500. Molecular barcoding was employed in the preparation of TCR libraries, with unique molecular identifiers being used to normalize TCRbeta repertoire quantification. TCRdb cleaned the public reads at Q25 with fastp, built clones with MiXCR and kept in-frame beta chains. For every CDR3 protein sequence, its rows merge into one entry that carries the most common genes and DNA. In this sample the table shows about 980,000 distinct CDR3 sequences, around 30% of which occur a single time. The ten top clones hold roughly 27% of the sample.

The sequencing used PBMCs, mostly from graft donor cells, collected 360 days after TCRalphabeta/CD19-depleted stem cell transplant. Receptor source: a boy younger than two who had a stem cell transplant for SCID, so the T cells may come from the graft donor.

The chain carries TRBV6-5 and TRBJ2-1; 11 bases agree with TRBD2. CDR1 is MNHEY and CDR2 is SVGAGI in the germline V gene. V lost 2 bases and J lost 3; bases outside the gene matches: 6. The CDR3 runs 17 residues. In nucleotides, the CDR3 is TGTGCCAGCAGTTACCGACCGGGACTAGCGGTCTACAATGAGCAGTTCTTC. It translates to CASSYRPGLAVYNEQFF.

The chain employs TRBV4-1 and TRBJ2-5; TRBD2 aligns across 7 bases. The CDR3 is made up of 16 amino acids. CDR1 MGHRA and CDR2 YSYEKL come from the germline V gene. V was pared by 1 base and J by 2 bases, with 7 bases of the junction left unmatched. CDR3 region: CASSQVAGADQETQYF. CDR3 nucleotide sequence: TGCGCCAGCAGCCAAGTGGCGGGAGCGGATCAAGAGACCCAGTACTTC.

The rearrangement joins TRBV20-1 to TRBJ1-2; 7 nucleotides match TRBD1. Germline V gives CDR1 DFQATT, CDR2 SNEGSKA (reference sequence). With V trimmed by 0 bases and J by 3 bases, 7 bases remained unmatched. The CDR3 is made up of 15 amino acids. The CDR3: CSARDEADRDYGYTF. CDR3 bases: TGCAGTGCTAGAGATGAAGCCGACAGGGACTATGGCTACACCTTC.

The chain links TRBV4-1 to TRBJ2-3; 9 bases are shared with TRBD1. This CDR3 is 21 amino acids long. Germline assignment: CDR1 MGHRA and CDR2 YSYEKL. The ends lost 3 bases at V and 2 bases at J; junction bases unmatched: 21. This CDR3 is CASSHVKWTGEFPPHTDTQYF. Written as DNA, the CDR3 is TGCGCCAGCAGCCACGTCAAATGGACAGGGGAGTTTCCCCCTCACACAGATACGCAGTATTTT.

The chain recombines TRBV28 with TRBJ2-1; 10 positions agree with TRBD2. The CDR3 runs to 15 residues. Germline values: CDR1 MDHEN, CDR2 SYDVKM. Unmatched junction bases numbered 5, after V lost 5 bases and J lost 4 bases. CDR3 in amino acids: CASSTSSGGYNEQFF. The CDR3 DNA sequence: TGTGCCAGCAGTACCTCTAGCGGGGGTTACAATGAGCAGTTCTTC. The full variable domain, its missing parts supplied by reference TRBV28 and TRBJ2-1, is DVKVTQSSRYLVKRTGEKVFLECVQDMDHENMFWYRQDPGLGLRLIYFSYDVKMKEKGDIPEGYSVSREKKERFSLILESASTNQTSMYLCASSTSSGGYNEQFFGPGTRLTVL.

The chain's CDR3 is CSSRRSATNGYTF. The CDR3 nucleotides are TGCAGCTCCAGACGGAGTGCAACCAATGGCTACACCTTC. This chain uses TRBV29-1 with TRBJ1-2; the D is unclear. Deletions cut 8 bases from V and 6 bases from J, with 19 bases between. Germline assignment: CDR1 SQVTM and CDR2 ANQGSEA. The CDR3 is 13 residues long.

This clonotype has more than one count but fewer than ten. The chain joins TRBV12-3 or TRBV12-4 to TRBJ1-3; a possible D gene is TRBD1 (5 bases). The CDR3 length is 14 residues. The V gene lost 10 bases and the J gene lost 0 bases, with 13 bases spanning the gap. CDR3 nucleotide sequence: TGTGCCACCTGGGACGGATACTCTGGAAACACCATATATTTT. Amino acids: CATWDGYSGNTIYF.

In its sample, this clonotype was seen a few times. The J gene is TRBJ2-3, the V gene TRBV6-6, with D perhaps matching TRBD2 (6 bases). Trimming cost V 11 bases and J 0 bases, with 12 bases left between them. Per germline, CDR1 MNHNY and CDR2 SVGAGI (reference sequence). The CDR3 spans 13 residues. In DNA form, the CDR3 reads TGTGCCCTAGCGCGGACTAGCACAGATACGCAGTATTTT. As protein: CALARTSTDTQYF.

The table lists this clonotype with a few counts. This chain uses TRBV7-4 with TRBJ2-2; 12 nucleotides agree with TRBD2. The V segment lost 4 bases and the J segment 2 bases; nucleotides outside the gene matches: 8. The CDR3 extends over 18 amino acids. Looked up from germline, CDR1 is SGHVT and CDR2 is SQSDAQ. CDR3 loop: CASSSRTSGATNTGELFF. The CDR3 DNA reads TGTGCCAGCAGCTCCCGGACTAGCGGGGCAACCAACACCGGGGAGCTGTTTTTT.

This sequence joins TRBV7-9 and TRBJ1-5; TRBD1 matches at 9 bases. CDR1 SEHNR and CDR2 FQNEAQ come from the germline V gene (reference sequence). V dropped 4 bases and J dropped 4; count of bases not matched to a gene: 11. The length of the CDR3 is 17 residues. CDR3 protein: CASSSDRGKNLNQPQHF. The DNA of the CDR3 is TGTGCCAGCAGCTCCGACAGGGGGAAAAATCTAAATCAGCCCCAGCATTTT.

The V gene is TRBV6-1, the J gene TRBJ1-6; D is unresolved. Trimming cost V 10 bases and J 7 bases, with 14 bases left between them. The CDR3 spans 13 residues. In germline, CDR1 is MNHNS, CDR2 SASEGT. The CDR3 bases are TGTGCCACCTCACGGGAAGGGAATTCACCCCTCCACTTT. The encoded protein is CATSREGNSPLHF.

The chain couples TRBV4-3 to TRBJ2-3; TRBD1 agrees at 12 bases. CDR1 and CDR2 (germline): LGHNA, YSLEER. The CDR3 extends over 16 amino acids. Trimming took 2 bases from V and 8 from J; bases not matched to a gene: 8. In DNA form, the CDR3 reads TGCGCCAGCAGCCAACCGGGGACAGGGGGCAAGGGTACGCAGTATTTT. Protein product: CASSQPGTGGKGTQYF.